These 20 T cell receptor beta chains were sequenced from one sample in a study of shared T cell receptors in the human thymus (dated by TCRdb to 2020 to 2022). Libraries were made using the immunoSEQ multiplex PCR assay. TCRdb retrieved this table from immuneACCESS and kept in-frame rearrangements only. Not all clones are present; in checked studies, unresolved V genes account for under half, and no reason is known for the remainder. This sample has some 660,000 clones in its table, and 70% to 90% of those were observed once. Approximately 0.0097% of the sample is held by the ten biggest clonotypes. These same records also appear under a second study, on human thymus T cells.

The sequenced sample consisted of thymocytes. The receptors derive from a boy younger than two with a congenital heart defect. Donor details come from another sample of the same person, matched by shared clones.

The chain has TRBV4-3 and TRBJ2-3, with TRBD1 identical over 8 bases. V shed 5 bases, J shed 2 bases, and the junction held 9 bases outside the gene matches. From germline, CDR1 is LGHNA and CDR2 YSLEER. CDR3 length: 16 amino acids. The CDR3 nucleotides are TGCGCCAGCAGCTCAGACAGGGGACACATCACAGATACGCAGTATTTT. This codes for CASSSDRGHITDTQYF.

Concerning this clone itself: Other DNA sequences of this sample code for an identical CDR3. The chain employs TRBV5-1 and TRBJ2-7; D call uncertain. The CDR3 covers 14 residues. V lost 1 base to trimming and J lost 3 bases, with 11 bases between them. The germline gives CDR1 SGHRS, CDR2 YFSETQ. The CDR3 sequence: CASSLRPRSYEQYF. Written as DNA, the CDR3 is TGCGCCAGCAGCTTGCGCCCGAGGAGCTACGAGCAGTACTTC.

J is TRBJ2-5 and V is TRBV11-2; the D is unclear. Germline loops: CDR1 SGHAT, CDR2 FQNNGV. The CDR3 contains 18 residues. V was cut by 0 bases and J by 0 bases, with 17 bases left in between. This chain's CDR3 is CASSLDKECPLYQETQYF. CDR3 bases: TGTGCCAGCAGCTTAGATAAGGAGTGCCCCCTGTACCAAGAGACCCAGTACTTC.

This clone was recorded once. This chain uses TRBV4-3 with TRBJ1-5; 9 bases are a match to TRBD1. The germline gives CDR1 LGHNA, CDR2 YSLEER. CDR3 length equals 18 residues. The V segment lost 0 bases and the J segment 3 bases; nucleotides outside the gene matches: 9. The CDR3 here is CASSQETPGQGYNQPQHF. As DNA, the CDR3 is TGCGCCAGCAGCCAAGAAACTCCGGGACAGGGATACAATCAGCCCCAGCATTTT.

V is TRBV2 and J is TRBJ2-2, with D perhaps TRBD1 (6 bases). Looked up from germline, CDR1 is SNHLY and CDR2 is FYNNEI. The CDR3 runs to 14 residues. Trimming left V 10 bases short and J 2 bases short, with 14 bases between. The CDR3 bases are TGTGCCACACAGTCGGGACAAAACACCGGGGAGCTGTTTTTT. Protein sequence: CATQSGQNTGELFF. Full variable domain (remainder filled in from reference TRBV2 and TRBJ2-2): EPEVTQTPSHQVTQMGQEVILRCVPISNHLYFYWYRQILGQKVEFLVSFYNNEISEKSEIFDDQFSVERPDGSNFTLKIRSTKLEDSAMYFCATQSGQNTGELFFGEGSRLTVL.

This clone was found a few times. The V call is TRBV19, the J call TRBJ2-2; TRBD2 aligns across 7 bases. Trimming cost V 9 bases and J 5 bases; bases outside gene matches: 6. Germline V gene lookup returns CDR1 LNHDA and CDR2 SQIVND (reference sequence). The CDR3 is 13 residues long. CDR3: CASRLAVTGELFF. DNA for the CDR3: TGTGCCAGCCGACTAGCCGTTACCGGGGAGCTGTTTTTT. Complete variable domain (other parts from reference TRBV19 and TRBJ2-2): DGGITQSPKYLFRKEGQNVTLSCEQNLNHDAMYWYRQDPGQGLRLIYYSQIVNDFQKGDIAEGYSVSREKKESFPLTVTSAQKNPTAFYLCASRLAVTGELFFGEGSRLTVL.

CDR3 nucleotide sequence: TGTGCCAGCAGTGAATTTGGGACTAGCGGGAGGCAAGAGACCCAGTACTTC. Its protein is CASSEFGTSGRQETQYF. The chain is built from TRBV25-1 and TRBJ2-5; the match to TRBD2 covers 15 bases. V was clipped by 1 base and J by 2 bases; unmatched bases: 2. CDR3 size: 17 residues. Looked up from germline, CDR1 is MGHDK and CDR2 is SYGVNS.

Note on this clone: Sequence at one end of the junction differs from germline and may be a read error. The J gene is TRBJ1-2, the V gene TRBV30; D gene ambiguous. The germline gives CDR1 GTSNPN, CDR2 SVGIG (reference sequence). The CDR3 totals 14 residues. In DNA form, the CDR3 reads TGTGCCTGGAGTGTACGTTGGGAGGGCGGTGGCTACGCCTTC. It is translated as CAWSVRWEGGGYAF.

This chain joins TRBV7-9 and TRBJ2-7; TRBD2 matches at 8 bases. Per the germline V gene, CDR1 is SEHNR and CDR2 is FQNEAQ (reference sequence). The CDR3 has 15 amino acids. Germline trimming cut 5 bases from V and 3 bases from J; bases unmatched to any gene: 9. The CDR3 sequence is CASSPSGSLLYEQYF. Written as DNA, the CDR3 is TGTGCCAGCAGCCCAAGCGGGAGTCTCCTCTACGAGCAGTACTTC.

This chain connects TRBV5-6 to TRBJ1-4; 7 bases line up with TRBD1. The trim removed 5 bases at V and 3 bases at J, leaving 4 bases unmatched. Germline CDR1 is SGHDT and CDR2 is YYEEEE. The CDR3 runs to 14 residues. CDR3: CASRTGTANEKLFF. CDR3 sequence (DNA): TGTGCCAGCAGAACCGGGACAGCTAATGAAAAACTGTTTTTT.

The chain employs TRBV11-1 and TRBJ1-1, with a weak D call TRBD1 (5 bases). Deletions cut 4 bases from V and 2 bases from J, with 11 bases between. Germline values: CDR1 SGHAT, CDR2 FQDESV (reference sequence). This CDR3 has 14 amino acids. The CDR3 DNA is TGTGCCAGCAGCTCCGACAGCTCTAACACTGAAGCTTTCTTT. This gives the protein CASSSDSSNTEAFF.

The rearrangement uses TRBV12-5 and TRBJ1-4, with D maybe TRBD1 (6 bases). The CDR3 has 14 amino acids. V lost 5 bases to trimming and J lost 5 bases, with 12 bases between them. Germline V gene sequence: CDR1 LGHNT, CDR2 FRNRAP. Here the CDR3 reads CASGRDKLNEKLFF. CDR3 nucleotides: TGTGCTAGTGGTCGGGACAAATTAAATGAAAAACTGTTTTTT.

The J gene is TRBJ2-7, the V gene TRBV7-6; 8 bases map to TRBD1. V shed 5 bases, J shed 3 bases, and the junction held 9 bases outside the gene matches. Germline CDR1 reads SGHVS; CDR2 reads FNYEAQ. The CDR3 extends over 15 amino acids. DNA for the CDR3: TGTGCCAGCAGCGCGACAGGGGCAACATACTACGAGCAGTACTTC. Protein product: CASSATGATYYEQYF. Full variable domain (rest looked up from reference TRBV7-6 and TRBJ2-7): GAGVSQSPRYKVTKRGQDVALRCDPISGHVSLYWYRQALGQGPEFLTYFNYEAQQDKSGLPNDRFSAERPEGSISTLTIQRTEQRDSAMYRCASSATGATYYEQYFGPGTRLTVT.

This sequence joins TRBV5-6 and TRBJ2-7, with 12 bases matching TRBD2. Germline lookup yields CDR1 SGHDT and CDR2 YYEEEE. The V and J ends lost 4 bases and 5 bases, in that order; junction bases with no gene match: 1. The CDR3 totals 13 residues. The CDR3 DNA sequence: TGTGCCAGCAGCACTAGCGGGAGGCACGAGCAGTACTTC. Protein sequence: CASSTSGRHEQYF.

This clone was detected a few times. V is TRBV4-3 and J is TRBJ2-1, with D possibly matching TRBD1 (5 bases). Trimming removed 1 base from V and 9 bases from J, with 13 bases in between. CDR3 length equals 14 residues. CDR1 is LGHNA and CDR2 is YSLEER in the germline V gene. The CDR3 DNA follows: TGCGCCAGCAGCCAAGGTCCCGGTCAGGGTGAGCAGTTCTTC. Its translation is CASSQGPGQGEQFF.

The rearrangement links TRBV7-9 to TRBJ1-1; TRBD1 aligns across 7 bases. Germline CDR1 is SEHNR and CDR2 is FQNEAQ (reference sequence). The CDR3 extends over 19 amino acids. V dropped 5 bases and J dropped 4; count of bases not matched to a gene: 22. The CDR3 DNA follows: TGTGCCAGCAGCCTTGGGCTTAGAGAAGGGGGCTCACGACCCACTGAAGCTTTCTTT. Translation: CASSLGLREGGSRPTEAFF.

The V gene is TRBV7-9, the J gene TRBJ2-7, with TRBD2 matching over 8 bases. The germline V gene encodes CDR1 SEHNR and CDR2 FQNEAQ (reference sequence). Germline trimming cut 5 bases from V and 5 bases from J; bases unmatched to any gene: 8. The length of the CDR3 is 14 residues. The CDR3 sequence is CASSTREASHEQYF. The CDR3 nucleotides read TGTGCCAGCAGCACGCGGGAGGCTAGCCACGAGCAGTACTTC.

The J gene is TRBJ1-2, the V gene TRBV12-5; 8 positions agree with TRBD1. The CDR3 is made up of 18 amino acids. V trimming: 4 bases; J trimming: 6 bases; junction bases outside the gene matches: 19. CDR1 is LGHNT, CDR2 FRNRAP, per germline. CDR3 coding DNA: TGTGCTAGTGGTTCCTTACCCCAGGACAGGGCGGAAGCTCATGGCTACACCTTC. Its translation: CASGSLPQDRAEAHGYTF.

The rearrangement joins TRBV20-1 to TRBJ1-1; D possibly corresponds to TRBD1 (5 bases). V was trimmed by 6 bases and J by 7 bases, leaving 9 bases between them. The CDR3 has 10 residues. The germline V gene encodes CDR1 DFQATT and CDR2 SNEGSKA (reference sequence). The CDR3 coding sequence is TGCAGTGCCGCAGGGTTTGAAGCTTTCTTT. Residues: CSAAGFEAFF.

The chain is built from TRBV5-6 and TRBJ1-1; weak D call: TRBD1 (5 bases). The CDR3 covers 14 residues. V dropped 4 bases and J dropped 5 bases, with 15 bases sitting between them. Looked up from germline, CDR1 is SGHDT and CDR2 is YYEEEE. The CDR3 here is CASSRGRVPTEAFF. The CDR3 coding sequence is TGTGCCAGCAGCCGAGGCAGGGTCCCGACTGAAGCTTTCTTT.